This T cell receptor beta chain was recovered during a study of T cells in Graves' hyperthyroidism and ophthalmopathy. RNA transcripts provided the source from which TCR beta CDR3 regions were amplified. A first-round RT-PCR of the TCR CDR3 used the HTBI primer set. TCRdb re-called the multiplex PCR reads with MiXCR, one entry per CDR3 protein. The table shows 300,000 to 450,000 distinct CDR3 sequences, with approximately 13% occurring only once. The CDR3 has 15 residues. V was cut by 0 bases and J by 4 bases, with 12 bases left in between. In germline, CDR1 is LGHDT, CDR2 YNNKEL (reference sequence). The study's findings and limits: Separating ophthalmopathy from stable hyperthyroidism was achieved by a 13 V-J model.

This clonotype was observed at least ten times. The antigen is undetermined. The study enrolled patients aged 18 to 65 with newly diagnosed hyperthyroidism of under 2 months' duration. This sequence was found in a woman aged 18 to 35 with Graves' hyperthyroidism. The rearrangement joins TRBV3-1 to TRBJ2-5, with D perhaps TRBD2 (6 bases). The sequenced material came from blood. The CDR3 DNA follows: TGTGCCAGCAGCCAAGAATGGCGGGGAGGAGAGACCCAGTACTTC. It yields the protein CASSQEWRGGETQYF.